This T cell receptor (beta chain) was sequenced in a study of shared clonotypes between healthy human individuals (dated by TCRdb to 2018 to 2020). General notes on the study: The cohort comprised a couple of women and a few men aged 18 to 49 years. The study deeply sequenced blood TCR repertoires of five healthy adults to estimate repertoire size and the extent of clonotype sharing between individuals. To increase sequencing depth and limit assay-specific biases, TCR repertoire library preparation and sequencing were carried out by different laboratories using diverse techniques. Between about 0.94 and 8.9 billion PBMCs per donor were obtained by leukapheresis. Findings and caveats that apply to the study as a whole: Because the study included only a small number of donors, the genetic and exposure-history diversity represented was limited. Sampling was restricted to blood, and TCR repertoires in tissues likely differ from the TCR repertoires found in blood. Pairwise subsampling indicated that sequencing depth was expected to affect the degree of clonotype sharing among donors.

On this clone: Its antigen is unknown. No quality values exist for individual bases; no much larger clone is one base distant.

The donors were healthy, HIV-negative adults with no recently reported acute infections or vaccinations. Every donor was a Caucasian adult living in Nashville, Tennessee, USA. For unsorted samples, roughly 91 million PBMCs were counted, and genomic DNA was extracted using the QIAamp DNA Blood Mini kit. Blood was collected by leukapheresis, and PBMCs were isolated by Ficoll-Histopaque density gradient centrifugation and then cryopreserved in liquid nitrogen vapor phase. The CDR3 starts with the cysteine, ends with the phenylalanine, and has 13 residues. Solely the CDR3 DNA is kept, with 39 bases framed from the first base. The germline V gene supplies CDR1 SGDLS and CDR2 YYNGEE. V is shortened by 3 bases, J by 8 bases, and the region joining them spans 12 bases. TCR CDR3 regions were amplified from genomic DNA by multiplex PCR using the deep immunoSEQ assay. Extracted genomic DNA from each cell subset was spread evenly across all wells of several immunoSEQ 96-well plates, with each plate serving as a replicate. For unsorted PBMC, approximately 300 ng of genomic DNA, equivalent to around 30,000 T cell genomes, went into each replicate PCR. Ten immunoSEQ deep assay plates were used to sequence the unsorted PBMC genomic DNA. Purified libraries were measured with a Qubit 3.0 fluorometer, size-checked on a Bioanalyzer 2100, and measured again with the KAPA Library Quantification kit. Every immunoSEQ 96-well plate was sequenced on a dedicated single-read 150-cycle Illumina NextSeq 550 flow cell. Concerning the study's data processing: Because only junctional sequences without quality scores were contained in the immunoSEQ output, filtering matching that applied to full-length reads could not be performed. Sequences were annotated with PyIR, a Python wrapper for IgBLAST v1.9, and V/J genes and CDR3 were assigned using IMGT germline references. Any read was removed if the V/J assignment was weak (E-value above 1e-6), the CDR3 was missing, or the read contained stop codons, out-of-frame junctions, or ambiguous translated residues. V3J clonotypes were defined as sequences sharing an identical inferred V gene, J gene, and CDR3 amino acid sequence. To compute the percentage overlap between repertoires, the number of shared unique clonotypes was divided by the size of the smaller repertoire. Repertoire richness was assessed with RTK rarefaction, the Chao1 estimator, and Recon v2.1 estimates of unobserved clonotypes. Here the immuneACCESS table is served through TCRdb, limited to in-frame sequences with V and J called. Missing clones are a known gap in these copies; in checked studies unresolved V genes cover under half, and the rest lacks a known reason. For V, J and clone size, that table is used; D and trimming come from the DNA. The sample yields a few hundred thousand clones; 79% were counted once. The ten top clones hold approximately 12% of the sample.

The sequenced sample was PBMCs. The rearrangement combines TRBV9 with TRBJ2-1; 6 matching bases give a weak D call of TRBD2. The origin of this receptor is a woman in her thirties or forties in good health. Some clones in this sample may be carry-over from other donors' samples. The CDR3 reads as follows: CASSDTSSDEQFF. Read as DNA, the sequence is TGTGCCAGCAGCGACACTAGCTCGGATGAGCAGTTCTTC.